The 5 T cell receptor beta chains below all came from one sample that was sequenced in a study of regulatory T cells in long-lasting Graves disease. Library construction for TCR beta used iRepertoire HTBI primers and Arm-PCR of CDR3 regions. Each CDR3 protein is one row after TCRdb ran MiXCR on the multiplex PCR reads. The table has 400,000 or so distinct CDR3 sequences, under 25% seen once. Time point here: persistent/refractory GD, antithyroid drugs over 5 years with positive TRAb. PBMCs provided the RNA from which the TCR library was made. The sample here was peripheral blood mononuclear cells (PBMCs), taken when the disease was refractory, from a patient treated with antithyroid drugs. All receptors come from a female donor with Graves disease.

J is TRBJ2-7 and V is TRBV4-3; D call uncertain. Trimming took 0 bases from V and 2 from J, leaving 5 bases between them. This CDR3 has 13 amino acids. Germline CDR1 and CDR2: LGHNA and YSLEER. Here the CDR3 reads CASSQEPTYEQYF. The DNA of the CDR3 is TGCGCCAGCAGCCAAGAACCTACCTACGAGCAGTACTTC.

This sequence joins TRBV20-1 and TRBJ1-1; D not certain. Trimming removed 6 bases at V and 1 base at J, with 18 bases between. From germline, CDR1 is DFQATT and CDR2 SNEGSKA (reference sequence). CDR3 size: 15 residues. The CDR3 sequence is CSAPIEVSGNTEAFF. CDR3 DNA sequence: TGCAGTGCCCCTATCGAGGTCTCGGGGAACACTGAAGCTTTCTTT.

In this sample, this clonotype turned up a few times. The J gene is TRBJ2-1, the V gene TRBV12-3 or TRBV12-4, with D possibly matching TRBD1 (6 bases). Trimming cost V 4 bases and J 7 bases, with 23 bases left between them. The CDR3 has 17 amino acids. The CDR3 is CASSSDSTGLLLNEQFF. CDR3 DNA sequence: TGTGCCAGCAGTTCAGACAGCACAGGGTTGTTATTAAATGAGCAGTTCTTC.

With respect to this clonotype: With a much larger clone just one base away, this may be a read error. CDR3 coding DNA: TGTGCCAGCAGTACAGGGTCCGGGGAGCTGTTTTTT. It codes for CASSTGSGELFF. The chain links TRBV27 to TRBJ2-2, with TRBD1 as a possible D gene (6 bases). The CDR3 totals 12 residues. V lost 5 bases, J lost 6 bases, and 7 bases lay in between. CDR1 MNHEY and CDR2 SMNVEV come from the germline V gene (reference sequence).

This clonotype has just a few counts. This chain joins TRBV6-1 and TRBJ2-2, with D tentatively TRBD2 (6 bases). V dropped 8 bases and J dropped 7 bases, with 23 bases sitting between them. Looked up from germline, CDR1 is MNHNS and CDR2 is SASEGT. CDR3 length equals 16 residues. The CDR3 DNA follows: TGTGCCAGCTTCCCCCGGGGGACCGGCCCCGGCGGGGAGCTGTTTTTT. Translating gives CASFPRGTGPGGELFF.